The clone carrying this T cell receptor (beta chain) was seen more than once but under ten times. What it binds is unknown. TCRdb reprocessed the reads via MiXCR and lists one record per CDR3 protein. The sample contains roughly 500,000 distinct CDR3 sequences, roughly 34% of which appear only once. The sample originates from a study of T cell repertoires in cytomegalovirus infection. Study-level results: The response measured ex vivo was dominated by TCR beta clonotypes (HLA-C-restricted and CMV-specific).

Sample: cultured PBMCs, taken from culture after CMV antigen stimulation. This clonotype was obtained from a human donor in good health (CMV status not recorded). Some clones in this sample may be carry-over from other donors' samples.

Here the CDR3 reads CASSPGQADQETQYF. For the CDR3, the DNA is TGTGCCAGCAGCCCCGGACAGGCCGACCAAGAGACCCAGTACTTC. The rearrangement uses TRBV7-9 and TRBJ2-5; 7 bases map to TRBD1. V was pared by 5 bases and J by 0 bases, with 6 bases of the junction left unmatched. The length of the CDR3 is 15 residues. Germline V lookup: CDR1 SEHNR, CDR2 FQNEAQ (reference sequence).